This T cell receptor (beta chain) appears in the sequencing data of a study of T cell repertoires in cytomegalovirus infection. In the study overall: Carrying CMV and the relevant HLA type showed in public TCR beta signatures.

Trimming took off 4 bases at V and 1 base at J, with 17 bases between the two ends. From germline, CDR1 is SGHRS and CDR2 YFSETQ. CDR3 length equals 16 residues. TCRdb analysed the reads with MiXCR anew, one entry per CDR3 protein. The table shows under 95,000 distinct CDR3 sequences, with roughly half occurring only once. About this clonotype itself: No antigen is known for it.

This clonotype originated in a human donor in good health (CMV status not recorded). Some clones in this sample may be carry-over from other donors' samples. The V gene is TRBV5-1, the J gene TRBJ2-5; tentative D call: TRBD2 (6 bases). This specimen consisted of CD8+ T cells from cultured PBMCs, obtained from culture after CMV antigen stimulation. The DNA of the CDR3 is TGCGCCAGCAGCAAGGGGCCTGCGGGGCTCCAAGAGACCCAGTACTTC. It yields the protein CASSKGPAGLQETQYF.